A single sample gave rise to the 32 T cell receptor beta chains below, sequenced in a study of patients and donors after allogeneic stem cell transplantation. TCRdb re-called the RT-PCR reads with MiXCR, one entry per CDR3 protein. The table lists some 880,000 distinct CDR3 sequences, more than 15% of them singletons, with roughly 6% in the top ten. Sequenced sample: blood, either unsorted or a sorted T cell fraction (not recorded which). All receptors derive from a human donor who was either an allogeneic HSCT recipient or a stem cell or donor lymphocyte infusion donor (not recorded which). It is not recorded whose cells these are; they may come from a transplant donor.

This clonotype was counted many times. The chain is built from TRBV9 and TRBJ2-7; TRBD1 might be the D (5 bases). V dropped 4 bases and J dropped 0 bases, with 11 bases sitting between them. Germline CDR1 SGDLS, CDR2 YYNGEE. CDR3 length: 14 residues. The CDR3 region is CASSPDISSYEQYF. The CDR3 DNA is TGTGCCAGCAGCCCGGACATAAGCTCCTACGAGCAGTACTTC.

The chain recombines TRBV6-5 with TRBJ2-7; D unresolved. Germline V CDR1 and CDR2: MNHEY, SVGAGI. Between the trimmed V and J ends, which lost 0 bases and 1 base, there was a span of 13 bases. The CDR3 is 16 amino acids. The CDR3 coding sequence is TGTGCCAGCAGTTACTCGAATCTGCAACCTTCCTACGAGCAGTACTTC. Translated: CASSYSNLQPSYEQYF.

This clonotype was recorded a few times. This chain links TRBV7-9 with TRBJ1-1, with a possible D match to TRBD1 (5 bases). CDR3 length equals 17 residues. Between the trimmed V and J ends, which lost 1 base and 7 bases, there was a span of 22 bases. Germline CDR1 SEHNR, CDR2 FQNEAQ (reference sequence). As DNA, the CDR3 is TGTGCCAGCAGCTTAGGGTTTTATCGGTTGCAGGGCAATGAAGCTTTCTTT. Residues: CASSLGFYRLQGNEAFF.

This clonotype was counted many times. The chain has TRBV2 and TRBJ1-6; D is possibly TRBD1 (5 bases). Germline values: CDR1 SNHLY, CDR2 FYNNEI. The ends were cut back, 8 bases at V and 5 bases at J, with 13 bases in the middle. The CDR3 sequence is 14 residues long. In DNA, the CDR3 is TGTGCCAGCGGGCGGGGACGGGATAATTCACCCCTCCACTTT. This translates into CASGRGRDNSPLHF. Looking up the rest from reference TRBV2 and TRBJ1-6 gives the full variable domain: EPEVTQTPSHQVTQMGQEVILRCVPISNHLYFYWYRQILGQKVEFLVSFYNNEISEKSEIFDDQFSVERPDGSNFTLKIRSTKLEDSAMYFCASGRGRDNSPLHFGNGTRLTVT.

The rearrangement uses TRBV30 and TRBJ2-5; 8 bases map to TRBD1. Germline V gene lookup returns CDR1 GTSNPN and CDR2 SVGIG (reference sequence). The V segment lost 1 base and the J segment 5 bases; nucleotides outside the gene matches: 15. The CDR3 runs to 17 residues. For the CDR3, the DNA is TGTGCCTGGAGTGAAGACGGCCGGGACAGGTTAGGGGAGACCCAGTACTTC. It is translated as CAWSEDGRDRLGETQYF.

This clonotype was seen many times. J is TRBJ1-1 and V is TRBV29-1, with D unclear. Trimming cost V 6 bases and J 4 bases, with 9 bases left between them. Germline CDR1 is SQVTM and CDR2 is ANQGSEA. The CDR3 covers 11 residues. CDR3 DNA sequence: TGCAGCGTGCTGTCACGCACTGAAGCTTTCTTT. This translates into CSVLSRTEAFF.

The chain employs TRBV10-3 and TRBJ2-3; either TRBD1 or TRBD2 may supply D (6 bases each). Germline CDR1 is ENHRY and CDR2 is SYGVKD. V gave up 7 bases and J gave up 5 bases, with 10 bases separating them. This CDR3 comprises 12 residues. CDR3 sequence reads: CAIMGGQDTQYF. DNA for the CDR3: TGTGCCATCATGGGGGGCCAAGATACGCAGTATTTT.

This clonotype turned up a few times. This chain links TRBV5-1 with TRBJ2-7, with 8 bases identical to TRBD1. Germline CDR1 reads SGHRS; CDR2 reads YFSETQ. The CDR3 consists of 14 residues. V dropped 0 bases and J dropped 4; count of bases not matched to a gene: 3. CDR3 loop: CASSLGTGKYEQYF. CDR3 bases: TGCGCCAGCAGCTTGGGGACAGGGAAATACGAGCAGTACTTC.

This clonotype was detected only a few times. The CDR3 DNA is TGCAGCGTTGGGTCGGGGAGAGTAAAGTTCTTC. This gives the protein CSVGSGRVKFF. The chain carries TRBV29-1 and TRBJ2-1; possibly TRBD2 for D (5 bases). Trimming stripped 4 bases from V and 14 bases from J, with 15 bases between. CDR3 length: 11 residues. Germline V gene data show CDR1 as SQVTM and CDR2 as ANQGSEA.

The J gene is TRBJ2-1, the V gene TRBV5-1; TRBD2 is a possible D gene (6 bases). Trimming pared 5 bases from V and 8 bases from J, leaving 14 bases between. This CDR3 comprises 13 residues. CDR1 is SGHRS, CDR2 YFSETQ, per germline. CDR3 region: CASRPTASDEQFF. The DNA of the CDR3 is TGCGCCAGCAGGCCTACCGCTAGCGATGAGCAGTTCTTC.

The rearrangement links TRBV19 to TRBJ2-1, with 12 bases lining up with TRBD2. This CDR3 comprises 16 residues. V lost 5 bases and J lost 4; bases outside the gene matches: 6. CDR1 LNHDA and CDR2 SQIVND come from the germline V gene (reference sequence). CDR3 protein: CASSLTSGGLYNEQFF. The CDR3 region has the DNA TGTGCCAGTAGTTTAACTAGCGGGGGGTTATACAATGAGCAGTTCTTC. The full variable domain, in which reference TRBV19 and TRBJ2-1 provide the parts outside the CDR3, is DGGITQSPKYLFRKEGQNVTLSCEQNLNHDAMYWYRQDPGQGLRLIYYSQIVNDFQKGDIAEGYSVSREKKESFPLTVTSAQKNPTAFYLCASSLTSGGLYNEQFFGPGTRLTVL.

The gene calls are TRBV7-9 and TRBJ1-1; a weak D match, TRBD1 (5 bases). The germline V and J ends were trimmed by 1 base and 7 bases, with 13 bases remaining between them. The CDR3 contains 14 residues. The germline gives CDR1 SEHNR, CDR2 FQNEAQ (reference sequence). CDR3 region: CASSLDRPFGEAFF. CDR3 coding DNA: TGTGCCAGCAGCTTAGACAGGCCCTTCGGTGAAGCTTTCTTT.

V is TRBV2 and J is TRBJ2-4; D is perhaps TRBD1 (6 bases). Trimming shortened V by 1 base and J by 2 bases, and 9 bases separated the two germline ends. The CDR3 runs 15 residues. Germline-derived CDR1 and CDR2 are SNHLY and FYNNEI. The CDR3 DNA sequence: TGTGCCAGCAGTGAAGAACAGGGACCCAAAAACATTCAGTACTTC. Amino acid sequence: CASSEEQGPKNIQYF.

V and J are TRBV7-8 and TRBJ2-1, with D possibly matching TRBD2 (6 bases). CDR1 and CDR2 (germline): SGHVS, FQNEAQ. V lost 3 bases and J 5 bases, leaving 14 bases between the germline ends. This CDR3 has 15 amino acids. Here the CDR3 DNA reads TGTGCCAGCAGCTTGACTAGAATCCAAAACAATGAGCAGTTCTTC. Translating gives CASSLTRIQNNEQFF. Looking up the rest from reference TRBV7-8 and TRBJ2-1 gives the full variable domain: GAGVSQSPRYKVAKRGQDVALRCDPISGHVSLFWYQQALGQGPEFLTYFQNEAQLDKSGLPSDRFFAERPEGSVSTLKIQRTQQEDSAVYLCASSLTRIQNNEQFFGPGTRLTVL.

This clonotype appeared many times. The chain couples TRBV7-3 to TRBJ1-2; D remains ambiguous. V lost 2 bases and J 3 bases, leaving 10 bases between the germline ends. Germline V gene lookup returns CDR1 SGHTA and CDR2 FQGTGA. CDR3 length: 14 residues. CDR3: CASSLQYSYYGYTF. CDR3 bases: TGTGCCAGCAGCTTACAGTACTCCTACTATGGCTACACCTTC.

The CDR3 protein is CATSDSATQEQFF. For the CDR3, the DNA is TGTGCCACCAGTGACTCGGCAACCCAAGAGCAGTTCTTC. The chain couples TRBV24-1 to TRBJ2-1; D not certain. V was trimmed by 4 bases and J by 10 bases, leaving 13 bases between them. This CDR3 contains 13 residues. Germline loops: CDR1 KGHDR, CDR2 SFDVKD.

CDR3 in amino acids: CASSPGDRGLRGYTF. CDR3 nucleotide sequence: TGTGCCAGCAGTCCCGGGGACAGGGGGCTGCGTGGCTACACCTTC. This chain joins TRBV27 and TRBJ1-2; 12 bases fit TRBD1. This CDR3 has 15 amino acids. V lost 5 bases and J lost 7; bases outside the gene matches: 8. Germline V gives CDR1 MNHEY, CDR2 SMNVEV (reference sequence).

This clonotype was seen a handful of times. The gene calls are TRBV2 and TRBJ2-7; the D is unclear. Germline CDR1 reads SNHLY; CDR2 reads FYNNEI. The CDR3 consists of 12 residues. The ends were cut back, 7 bases at V and 2 bases at J, with 9 bases in the middle. The CDR3 nucleotides are TGTGCCAGCACCAGGACCACCTACGAGCAGTACTTC. Translating it yields CASTRTTYEQYF.

To note about this clonotype: A read error is possible here, since a much larger clone lies one base away. The chain uses TRBV25-1 and TRBJ2-3; 7 bases match TRBD1. The CDR3 length is 19 residues. Germline loops: CDR1 MGHDK, CDR2 SYGVNS. CDR3 sequence (DNA): TGTGCCAGCAGCAGCCGCCGGGACAGAATACCCCTCCACACAGGTACGCAGTATTTT. Its translation: CASSSRRDRIPLHTGTQYF.

The chain carries TRBV20-1 and TRBJ1-3; TRBD1 matches 9 bases. The CDR3 loop spans 14 amino acids. Germline CDR1 DFQATT, CDR2 SNEGSKA (reference sequence). V shed 6 bases and J 2 bases; nucleotides not matched to a gene: 5. CDR3 nucleotide sequence: TGCAGTGCATGGGACAGGGACACTGGAAACACCATATATTTT. Residues: CSAWDRDTGNTIYF.

This clonotype came up a few times. The rearrangement links TRBV29-1 to TRBJ1-1, with a possible D match to TRBD1 (5 bases). Deletions cut 3 bases from V and 6 bases from J, with 11 bases between. Germline CDR1 and CDR2: SQVTM and ANQGSEA. The CDR3 covers 12 residues. CDR3 amino acids: CSVEEDKAEAFF. CDR3 DNA sequence: TGCAGCGTTGAGGAGGACAAGGCTGAAGCTTTCTTT.

This clonotype was seen at least ten times. The V gene is TRBV10-3, the J gene TRBJ1-2; D gene unclear. There are 13 residues in the CDR3. Germline loops: CDR1 ENHRY, CDR2 SYGVKD. The V and J ends lost 2 bases and 5 bases respectively, with 9 bases between them. The CDR3 region has the DNA TGTGCCATCAGTGAGCGGCAGCATTATGGCTACACCTTC. Amino acid sequence: CAISERQHYGYTF.

The chain carries TRBV6-1 and TRBJ2-3; TRBD2 agrees at 7 bases. Per the germline V gene, CDR1 is MNHNS and CDR2 is SASEGT. CDR3 length: 15 amino acids. V shed 7 bases and J 0 bases; nucleotides not matched to a gene: 7. CDR3 DNA: TGTGCCAGCACCGACGGGGGGTTTAGCACAGATACGCAGTATTTT. It encodes CASTDGGFSTDTQYF.

V usage is TRBV24-1 and J usage is TRBJ2-1, with 9 bases identical to TRBD1. From germline, CDR1 is KGHDR and CDR2 SFDVKD. The trim removed 4 bases at V and 8 bases at J, leaving 14 bases unmatched. The CDR3 runs to 17 residues. CDR3 coding DNA: TGTGCCACCAGTGACCCGAGACCGGGACAGGGTGTGGATGAGCAGTTCTTC. It is translated as CATSDPRPGQGVDEQFF.

J is TRBJ2-3 and V is TRBV2, with D uncertain. Germline loops: CDR1 SNHLY, CDR2 FYNNEI. The CDR3 extends over 12 amino acids. With 2 bases removed from V and 8 bases from J, the gap between germline ends came to 8 bases. CDR3 in DNA: TGTGCCAGCAGTGAACAACTCACTACGCAGTATTTT. Protein sequence: CASSEQLTTQYF.

This clonotype was detected a few times. The chain joins TRBV10-3 to TRBJ2-7, with 8 bases fitting TRBD2. In germline, CDR1 is ENHRY, CDR2 SYGVKD. V trimming: 8 bases; J trimming: 0 bases; junction bases outside the gene matches: 6. This CDR3 contains 14 residues. The CDR3 reads CAIGTRGVSYEQYF. CDR3 nucleotides: TGTGCCATCGGGACTAGGGGGGTCTCCTACGAGCAGTACTTC.

This clonotype was observed a handful of times. This chain uses TRBV9 with TRBJ2-7; 10 nucleotides agree with TRBD2. CDR1 is SGDLS and CDR2 is YYNGEE in the germline V gene. The CDR3 covers 16 residues. V dropped 0 bases and J dropped 3; count of bases not matched to a gene: 6. CDR3 amino acids: CASSVESGGASYEQYF. CDR3 DNA: TGTGCCAGCAGCGTAGAGAGCGGGGGGGCCAGCTACGAGCAGTACTTC. The variable domain in full, with the rest retrieved from reference TRBV9 and TRBJ2-7, is DSGVTQTPKHLITATGQRVTLRCSPRSGDLSVYWYQQSLDQGLQFLIQYYNGEERAKGNILERFSAQQFPDLHSELNLSSLELGDSALYFCASSVESGGASYEQYFGPGTRLTVT.

This clonotype showed up many times. This chain uses TRBV10-3 with TRBJ2-2; possibly TRBD1 for D (5 bases). The germline CDR1 and CDR2 sequences are ENHRY and SYGVKD. Trimming cost V 10 bases and J 1 base, with 16 bases left between them. The CDR3 totals 15 residues. The CDR3 spells CATILGGQNTGELFF. The CDR3 nucleotides read TGTGCCACAATCCTGGGCGGACAGAACACCGGGGAGCTGTTTTTT.

V and J are TRBV10-3 and TRBJ1-2; D is uncertain. Germline V CDR1 and CDR2: ENHRY, SYGVKD. CDR3 size: 13 residues. The ends were cut back, 2 bases at V and 3 bases at J, with 7 bases in the middle. The CDR3 is CAISEEADYGYTF. CDR3 bases: TGTGCCATCAGTGAGGAGGCAGACTATGGCTACACCTTC.

The sample holds a few counts of this clonotype. In DNA, the CDR3 is TGTGCCAGCTCACCAGCCCCCACAGGGTTCTCTGGAAACACCATATATTTT. This codes for CASSPAPTGFSGNTIYF. The J gene is TRBJ1-3, the V gene TRBV18, with a possible D match to TRBD1 (6 bases). The germline V gene has CDR1 KGHSH and CDR2 LQKENI. The V end lost 2 bases, the J end lost 0 bases, and 14 bases lay between the germline ends. CDR3 size: 17 residues.

The chain couples TRBV7-9 to TRBJ2-1; the match to TRBD2 covers 10 bases. Germline V gene data show CDR1 as SEHNR and CDR2 as FQNEAQ (reference sequence). This CDR3 has 15 residues. V dropped 3 bases and J dropped 8; count of bases not matched to a gene: 7. The CDR3 loop is CASSFILAGDDEQFF. Here the CDR3 DNA reads TGTGCCAGCAGCTTTATTCTAGCGGGGGATGATGAGCAGTTCTTC.

This clonotype was observed a few times. The V gene is TRBV2, the J gene TRBJ2-7, with a weak D call TRBD1 (6 bases). This CDR3 contains 15 residues. CDR1 is SNHLY and CDR2 is FYNNEI in the germline V gene. The V end was cut by 6 bases, the J end by 1 base, with 16 bases between. The CDR3 sequence is CASRDDRSVSYEQYF. In nucleotides, the CDR3 is TGTGCCAGCAGGGACGACAGGTCCGTGTCCTACGAGCAGTACTTC.